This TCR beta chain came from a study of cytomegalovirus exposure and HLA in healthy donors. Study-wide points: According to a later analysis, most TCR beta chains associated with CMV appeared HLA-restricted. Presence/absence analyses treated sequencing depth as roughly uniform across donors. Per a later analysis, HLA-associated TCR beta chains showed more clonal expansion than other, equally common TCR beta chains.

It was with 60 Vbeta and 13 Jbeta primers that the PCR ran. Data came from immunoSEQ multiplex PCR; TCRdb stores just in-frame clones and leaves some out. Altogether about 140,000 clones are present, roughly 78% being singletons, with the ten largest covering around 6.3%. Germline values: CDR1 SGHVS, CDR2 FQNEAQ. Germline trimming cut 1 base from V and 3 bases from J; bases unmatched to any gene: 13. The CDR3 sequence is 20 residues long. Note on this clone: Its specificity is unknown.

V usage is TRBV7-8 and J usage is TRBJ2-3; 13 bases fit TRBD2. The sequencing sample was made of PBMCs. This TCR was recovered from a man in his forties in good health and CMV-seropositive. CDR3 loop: CASSLDRTSGSKIGTDTQYF. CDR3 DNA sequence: TGTGCCAGCAGCTTAGACCGGACTAGCGGGAGTAAAATCGGGACAGATACGCAGTATTTT.